Sequencing of this TCR beta chain was carried out in a study of Graves' ophthalmopathy and Graves' hyperthyroidism. Someone took the PBMCs out of approximately 10 ml of fresh peripheral blood. Trimming pared 2 bases from V and 5 bases from J, leaving 12 bases between. From germline, CDR1 is MNHEY and CDR2 SVGAGI. The length of the CDR3 is 15 residues. This clonotype was detected ten times or more. The TCR beta CDR3 regions underwent amplification from RNA transcripts. The first-round RT-PCR employed HTBI primers together with the Qiagen OneStep RT-PCR kit. A multiplex PCR was then performed as the second round. TCRdb fed the multiplex PCR reads into MiXCR, producing one record per CDR3 protein. The repertoire consists of approximately 210,000 distinct CDR3 sequences, with 25% to 30% occurring once and the leading ten covering around 10%.

V and J are TRBV6-5 and TRBJ1-4, with a tentative D call TRBD1 (6 bases). The sequenced sample was peripheral blood. The source is a middle-aged man with Graves' ophthalmopathy. The CDR3 sequence is CASSYPGQINEKLFF. DNA of the CDR3: TGTGCCAGCAGTTACCCCGGACAGATAAATGAAAAACTGTTTTTT.